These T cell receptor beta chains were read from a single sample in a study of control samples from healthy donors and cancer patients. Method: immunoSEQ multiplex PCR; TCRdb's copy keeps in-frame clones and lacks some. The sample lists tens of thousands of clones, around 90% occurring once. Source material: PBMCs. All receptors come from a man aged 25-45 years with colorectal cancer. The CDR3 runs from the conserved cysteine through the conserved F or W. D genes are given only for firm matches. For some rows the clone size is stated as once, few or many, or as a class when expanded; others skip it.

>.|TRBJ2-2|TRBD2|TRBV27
TGTGCCAGCAGTTTAGGGACTAGCGGGGGGAGATACACCGGGGAGCTGTTTTTT
CASSLGTSGGRYTGELFF
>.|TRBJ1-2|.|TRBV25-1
TGTGCCAGCAGTGTGGGAGGGGTAAATGGCTACACCTTC
CASSVGGVNGYTF
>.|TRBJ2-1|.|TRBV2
TGTGCCAGCCAAGCATGGAGGGATAGCTCCTACAATGAGCAGTTCTTC
CASQAWRDSSYNEQFF
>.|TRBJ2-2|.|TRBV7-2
TGTGCCAGCAGTACGGTCGTAACCGGGGAGCTGTTTTTT
CASSTVVTGELFF
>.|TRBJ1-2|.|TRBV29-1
TGCAGCGTTCGCCTTTTTGTTCCGACCCCGTCCTATGGCTACACCTTC
CSVRLFVPTPSYGYTF
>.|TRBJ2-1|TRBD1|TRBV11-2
TGTGCCAGCAGCTTAGACGGGGACAGGGAACGGAATGAGCAGTTCTTC
CASSLDGDRERNEQFF
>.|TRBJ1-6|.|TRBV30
TGTGCCTGGAGTAATTTAGGTCTCGGGCGTTCACCCCTCCACTTT
CAWSNLGLGRSPLHF
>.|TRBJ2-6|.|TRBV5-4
TGTGCCAGCAGCGACTTGGGGGGCCCATCTGGGGCCAACGTCCTGACTTTC
CASSDLGGPSGANVLTF
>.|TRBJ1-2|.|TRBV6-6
TGTGCCAGCAGTTCCCGCGGGGGACTGAACTATGGCTACACCTTC
CASSSRGGLNYGYTF
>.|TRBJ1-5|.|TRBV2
TGTGCCAGCAGTGTAGGACTTAGCAATCAGCCCCAGCATTTT
CASSVGLSNQPQHF
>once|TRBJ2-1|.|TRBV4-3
TGCGCCAGCAGCCAAGATGGCCCGGGGGAGCCCTACAATGAGCAGTTCTTC
CASSQDGPGEPYNEQFF
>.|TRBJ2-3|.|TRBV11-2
TGTGCCAGCAGCTTAGCGGGGGAGCCCACAGATACGCAGTATTTT
CASSLAGEPTDTQYF
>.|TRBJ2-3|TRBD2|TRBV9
TGTGCCAGCAGCGCCGTCAGCGGGGGCACGAGGGGGGATACGCAGTATTTT
CASSAVSGGTRGDTQYF
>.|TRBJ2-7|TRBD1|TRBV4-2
TGTGCCAGCAGCCAAGATAGGGGGGGACAGGGGGCACTCAGCCTCTACGAGCAGTACTTC
CASSQDRGGQGALSLYEQYF
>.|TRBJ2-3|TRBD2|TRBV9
TGTGCCAGCACGCCGGGGGGGCGCACAGATACGCAGTATTTT
CASTPGGRTDTQYF
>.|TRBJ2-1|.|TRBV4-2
TGTGCCAGCAGCCAAGGAGCTGACAGAAATGAGCAGTTCTTC
CASSQGADRNEQFF
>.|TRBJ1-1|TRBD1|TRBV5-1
TGCGCCAGCAGCTTGGGGACAGGGAGAAGAGCTTTCTTT
CASSLGTGRRAFF
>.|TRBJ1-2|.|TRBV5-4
TGTGCCAGCAGCTTGGCCGGGGCAGGGAACTATGGCTACACCTTC
CASSLAGAGNYGYTF
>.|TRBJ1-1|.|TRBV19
TGTGCCAGTAGGGAAACGGGACGGAACACTGAAGCTTTCTTT
CASRETGRNTEAFF
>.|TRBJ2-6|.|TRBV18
TGTGCCAGCTCACCGGTGGGGGCCTTAGCCGGGGCCAACGTCCTGACTTTC
CASSPVGALAGANVLTF
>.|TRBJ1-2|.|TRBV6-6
TGTGCCAGCAGTTACCCCGGGGGCGGGGGCTACACCTTC
CASSYPGGGGYTF
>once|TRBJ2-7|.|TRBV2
TGTGCCAGCAGGAAGGATGCGGTTGAGCAGTACTTC
CASRKDAVEQYF
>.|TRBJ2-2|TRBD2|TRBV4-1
TGCGCCAGCAGCCAAGGGGGACTAGCGGGGTTCACCGGGGAGCTGTTTTTT
CASSQGGLAGFTGELFF
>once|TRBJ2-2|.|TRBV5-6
TGTGCCAGCAGCTCCTTCGGGGGGCACGAGAACACCGGGGAGCTGTTTTTT
CASSSFGGHENTGELFF
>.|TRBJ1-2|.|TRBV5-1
TGCGCCAGCAGCTTAGGACAGAACGTCTATGGCTACACCTTC
CASSLGQNVYGYTF
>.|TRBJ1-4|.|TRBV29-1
TGCAGCGTTTACAGTGTGCGGAATGAAAAACTGTTTTTT
CSVYSVRNEKLFF
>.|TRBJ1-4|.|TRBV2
TGTGCCAGCAGAGGTACTGCAACTAATGAAAAACTGTTTTTT
CASRGTATNEKLFF
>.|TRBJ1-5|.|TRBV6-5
TGTGCCTCTCGAGGGGGTGTGCGCAATCAGCCCCAGCATTTT
CASRGGVRNQPQHF
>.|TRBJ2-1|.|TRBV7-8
TGTGCCAGCAGGGATGTTCTTCTGCCCTACAATGAGCAGTTCTTC
CASRDVLLPYNEQFF
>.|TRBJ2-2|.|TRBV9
TGTGCCAGCAGCGTCGCCACGAACACCGGGGAGCTGTTTTTT
CASSVATNTGELFF
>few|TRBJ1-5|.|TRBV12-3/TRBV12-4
TGTGCCAGCTTCCAGACAAATCAGCCCCAGCATTTT
CASFQTNQPQHF
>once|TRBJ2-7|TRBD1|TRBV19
TGTGCCAGTAGTATTATCCTAGGACAGGGTGTCGAGCAGTACTTC
CASSIILGQGVEQYF
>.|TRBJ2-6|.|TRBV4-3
TGCGCCAGCAGCCATTCAACAGGCTCTGGGGCCAACGTCCTGACTTTC
CASSHSTGSGANVLTF
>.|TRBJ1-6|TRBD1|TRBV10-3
TGTGCCATCAGTGAGAGGGGACAGTATAATTCACCCCTCCACTTT
CAISERGQYNSPLHF
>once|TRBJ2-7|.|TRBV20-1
TGCAGTGCTGGAATGTACGAGCAGTACTTC
CSAGMYEQYF
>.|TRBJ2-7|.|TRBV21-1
TGTGCCAGCAGCAAAGCAGGGGGGGGCGCGTGTTACGAGCAGTACTTC
CASSKAGGGACYEQYF
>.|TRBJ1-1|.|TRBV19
TGTGCCAGTAGTATAATCTTTGATGGGGCTGAAGCTTTCTTT
CASSIIFDGAEAFF
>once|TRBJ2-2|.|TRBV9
TGTGCCAGCAGCGTAGAGCTGGAGTGGACCGGGGAGCTGTTTTTT
CASSVELEWTGELFF
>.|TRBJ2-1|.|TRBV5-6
TGTGCCAGCAGCTTGGGGGCCGGGGGCCCCTCCTACAATGAGCAGTTCTTC
CASSLGAGGPSYNEQFF
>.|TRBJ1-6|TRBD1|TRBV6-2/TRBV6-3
TGTGCCAGCAGTTACCTAGAAGGGACAGGGGGTAATTCACCCCTCCACTTT
CASSYLEGTGGNSPLHF
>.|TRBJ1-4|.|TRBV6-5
TGTGCCAGCTTTCAGTGGGGAGGTTTCGAAAAACTGTTTTTT
CASFQWGGFEKLFF
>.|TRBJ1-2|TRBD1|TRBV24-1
TGTGCCACCAGTTCCTCCGGGACAGGGGCTAGTAGGGGCTACACCTTC
CATSSSGTGASRGYTF
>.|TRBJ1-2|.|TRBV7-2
TGTGCCAGCAGCCCCGGTAGTGGCTACACCTTC
CASSPGSGYTF
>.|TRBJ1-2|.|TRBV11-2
TGTGCCAGCAGCACCGGGACTGCTAACTATGGCTACACCTTC
CASSTGTANYGYTF
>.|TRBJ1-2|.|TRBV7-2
TGTGCCAGCAGCTTAGACTGGGGACGGGTTTCTGGCTACACCTTC
CASSLDWGRVSGYTF
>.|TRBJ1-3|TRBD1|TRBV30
TGTGCCTGGAGTGCCGACAGGGGGTCTGGAAACACCATATATTTT
CAWSADRGSGNTIYF
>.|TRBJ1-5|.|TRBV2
TGTGCCAGCAGCAACAGGGAGTCGGGCAATCAGCCCCAGCATTTT
CASSNRESGNQPQHF
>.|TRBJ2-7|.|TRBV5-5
TGTGCCAGCAGCGTGGGAGTGGAGGAAAACCCCTACGAGCAGTACTTC
CASSVGVEENPYEQYF
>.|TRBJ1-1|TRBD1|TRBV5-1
TGCGCCAGCACCCCCGGCGGGACAGCCAACACTGAAGCTTTCTTT
CASTPGGTANTEAFF
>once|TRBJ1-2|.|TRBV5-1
TGCGCCAGCAGAGTGGGACCGAACTATGGCTACACCTTC
CASRVGPNYGYTF
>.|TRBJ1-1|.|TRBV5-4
TGTGCCAGCAGCTTACCGGGGACTGAAGCTTTCTTT
CASSLPGTEAFF
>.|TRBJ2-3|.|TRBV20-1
TGCAGTGTAAGGCGCACAGATACGCAGTATTTT
CSVRRTDTQYF